This T cell receptor (beta chain) appears in the sequencing data of a study of shared clonotypes between healthy human individuals. Germline lookup yields CDR1 SGHAT and CDR2 FQNNGV. Trimming left V 3 bases short and J 4 bases short, with 6 bases between. CDR3 length equals 12 residues. Libraries were prepared by immunoSEQ multiplex PCR; TCRdb keeps only in-frame clonotypes and omits some of them. The sample includes roughly 2.6 million clones, 85% to 95% of them seen just once. The sequence derives from a man in his late teens or twenties in good health. The rearrangement links TRBV11-2 to TRBJ1-2, with no clear D. The sequenced material came from naive CD4+ T cells sorted from blood. Subset reported: CD45RA+ positively selected. CDR3 amino acids: CASSFTGYGYTF. In DNA form, the CDR3 reads TGTGCCAGCAGCTTCACGGGCTATGGCTACACCTTC.